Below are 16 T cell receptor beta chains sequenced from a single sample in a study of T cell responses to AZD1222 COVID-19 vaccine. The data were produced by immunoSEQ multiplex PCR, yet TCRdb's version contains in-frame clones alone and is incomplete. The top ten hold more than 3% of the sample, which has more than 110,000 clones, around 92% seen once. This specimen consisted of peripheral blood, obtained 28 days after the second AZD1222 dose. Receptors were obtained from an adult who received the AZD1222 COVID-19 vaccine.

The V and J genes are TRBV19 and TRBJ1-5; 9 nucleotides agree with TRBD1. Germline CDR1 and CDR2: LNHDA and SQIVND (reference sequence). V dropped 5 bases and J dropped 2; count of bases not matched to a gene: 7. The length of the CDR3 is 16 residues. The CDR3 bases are TGTGCCAGTAGTCGACAGGGGGAGGCTGGCAATCAGCCCCAGCATTTT. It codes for CASSRQGEAGNQPQHF.

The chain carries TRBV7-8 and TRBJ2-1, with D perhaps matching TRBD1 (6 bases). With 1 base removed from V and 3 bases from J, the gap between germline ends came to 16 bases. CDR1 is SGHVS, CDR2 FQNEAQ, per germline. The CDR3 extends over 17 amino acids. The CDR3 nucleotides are TGTGCCAGCAGCTTAGGAGGTTCAGGGGTTGGCTACAATGAGCAGTTCTTC. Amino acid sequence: CASSLGGSGVGYNEQFF.

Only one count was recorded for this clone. Written as DNA, the CDR3 is TGTGCCACCAGTGATTCCGGCTTCTCCTACACCTTC. Its translation: CATSDSGFSYTF. The V gene is TRBV24-1, the J gene TRBJ1-2; D ambiguous. Trimming removed 2 bases from V and 10 bases from J, with 10 bases in between. This CDR3 comprises 12 residues. From germline, CDR1 is KGHDR and CDR2 SFDVKD.

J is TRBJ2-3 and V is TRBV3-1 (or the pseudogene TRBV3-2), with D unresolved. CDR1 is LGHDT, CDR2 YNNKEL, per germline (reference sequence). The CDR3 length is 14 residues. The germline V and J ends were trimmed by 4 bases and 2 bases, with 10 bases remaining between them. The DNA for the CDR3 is TGTGCCAGCAGCCCAAGGCTTTCCACAGATACGCAGTATTTT. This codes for CASSPRLSTDTQYF.

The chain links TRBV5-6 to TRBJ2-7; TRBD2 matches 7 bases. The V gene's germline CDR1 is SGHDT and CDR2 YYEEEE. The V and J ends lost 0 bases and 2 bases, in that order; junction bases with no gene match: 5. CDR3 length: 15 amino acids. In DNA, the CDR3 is TGTGCCAGCAGCTTGGCCGGCGGGGGAACCTACGAGCAGTACTTC. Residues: CASSLAGGGTYEQYF.

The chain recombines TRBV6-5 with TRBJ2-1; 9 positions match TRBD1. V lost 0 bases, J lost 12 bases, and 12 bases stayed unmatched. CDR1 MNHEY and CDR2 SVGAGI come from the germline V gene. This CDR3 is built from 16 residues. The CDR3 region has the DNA TGTGCCAGCAGTTACTCGAACACAGGGGGCTACTACATGCAGTTCTTC. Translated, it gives CASSYSNTGGYYMQFF.

CDR3 in amino acids: CASSLGRGEKLFF. For the CDR3, the DNA is TGTGCCAGCAGTTTGGGCCGGGGTGAAAAACTGTTTTTT. The chain couples TRBV28 to TRBJ1-4; D is ambiguous. The CDR3 sequence is 13 residues long. Trimming pared 3 bases from V and 7 bases from J, leaving 9 bases between. Looked up from germline, CDR1 is MDHEN and CDR2 is SYDVKM.

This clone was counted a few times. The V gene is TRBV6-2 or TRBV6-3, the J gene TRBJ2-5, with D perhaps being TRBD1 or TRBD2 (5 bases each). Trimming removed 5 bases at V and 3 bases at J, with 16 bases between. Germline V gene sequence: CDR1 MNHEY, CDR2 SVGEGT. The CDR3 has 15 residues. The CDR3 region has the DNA TGTGCCAGCAGTAAACAGGCGCGGGTCGAAGAGACCCAGTACTTC. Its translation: CASSKQARVEETQYF.

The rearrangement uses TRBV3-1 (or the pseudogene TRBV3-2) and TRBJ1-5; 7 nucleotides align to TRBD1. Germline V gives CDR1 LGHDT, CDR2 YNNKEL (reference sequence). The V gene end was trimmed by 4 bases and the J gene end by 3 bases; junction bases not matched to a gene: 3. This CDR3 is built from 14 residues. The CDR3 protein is CASSPGQPNQPQHF. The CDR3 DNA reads TGTGCCAGCAGCCCGGGACAGCCCAATCAGCCCCAGCATTTT.

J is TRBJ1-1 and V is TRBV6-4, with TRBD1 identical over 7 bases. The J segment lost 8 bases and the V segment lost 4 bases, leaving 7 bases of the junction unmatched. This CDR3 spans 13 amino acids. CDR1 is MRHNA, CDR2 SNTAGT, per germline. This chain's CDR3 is CASSGETGMEAFF. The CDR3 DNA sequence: TGTGCCAGCAGTGGGGAGACAGGGATGGAAGCTTTCTTT.

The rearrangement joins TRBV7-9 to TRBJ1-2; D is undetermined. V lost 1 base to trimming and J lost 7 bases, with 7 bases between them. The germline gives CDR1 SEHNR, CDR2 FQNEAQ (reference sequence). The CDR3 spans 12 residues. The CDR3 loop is CASSLDPAGYTF. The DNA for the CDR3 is TGTGCCAGCAGCTTAGACCCCGCTGGCTACACCTTC.

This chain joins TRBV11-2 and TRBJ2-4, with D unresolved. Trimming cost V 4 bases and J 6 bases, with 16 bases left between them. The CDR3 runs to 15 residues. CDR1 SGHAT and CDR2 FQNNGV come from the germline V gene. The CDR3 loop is CASSSPFRGRNIQYF. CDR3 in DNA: TGTGCCAGCAGCTCCCCTTTCCGTGGTCGAAACATTCAGTACTTC.

The CDR3 coding sequence is TGCGCCAGCAGCCAGGCCGGACTAGCGGTACTTTACAATGAGCAGTTCTTC. As protein: CASSQAGLAVLYNEQFF. This chain links TRBV4-3 with TRBJ2-1; 10 nucleotides line up with TRBD2. V shed 3 bases, J shed 4 bases, and the junction held 9 bases outside the gene matches. This CDR3 has 17 amino acids. Germline lookup yields CDR1 LGHNA and CDR2 YSLEER.

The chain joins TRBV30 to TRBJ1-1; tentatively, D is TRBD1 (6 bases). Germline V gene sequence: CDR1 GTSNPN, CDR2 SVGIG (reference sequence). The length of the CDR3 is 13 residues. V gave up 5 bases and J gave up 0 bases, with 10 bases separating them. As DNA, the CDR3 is TGTGCCTGGGTCAGGACAGTGAACACTGAAGCTTTCTTT. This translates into CAWVRTVNTEAFF.

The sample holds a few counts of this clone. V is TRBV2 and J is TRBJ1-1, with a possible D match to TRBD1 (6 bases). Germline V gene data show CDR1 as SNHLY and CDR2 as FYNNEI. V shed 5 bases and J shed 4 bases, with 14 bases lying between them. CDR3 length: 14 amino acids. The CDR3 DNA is TGTGCCAGCAGTCTGACAGAGGGGGGCACTGAAGCTTTCTTT. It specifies CASSLTEGGTEAFF.

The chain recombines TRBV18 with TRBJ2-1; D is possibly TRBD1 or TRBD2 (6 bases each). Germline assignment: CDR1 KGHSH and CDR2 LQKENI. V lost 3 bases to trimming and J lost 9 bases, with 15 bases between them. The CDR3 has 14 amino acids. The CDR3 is CASSPGGSFGEQFF. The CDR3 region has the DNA TGTGCCAGCTCACCGGGGGGCTCGTTTGGTGAGCAGTTCTTC.